This T cell receptor beta chain was captured in a study of T cell responses to AZD1222 COVID-19 vaccine. This table comes from immunoSEQ multiplex PCR, and its TCRdb copy is limited to in-frame clones, with some not included. The table includes just over 150,000 clones, 75% to 95% detected once. The CDR3 has 16 residues. Germline V gene data show CDR1 as MGHRA and CDR2 as YSYEKL. V was cut by 3 bases and J by 3 bases, with 17 bases left in between. The J gene is TRBJ2-5, the V gene TRBV4-1, with a weak D call TRBD2 (5 bases). The sequence derives from an adult in good health. The material was peripheral blood, obtained on day 0 of AZD1222 vaccination. The CDR3 reads CASSHFIEEAEETQYF. The DNA of the CDR3 is TGCGCCAGCAGCCATTTTATAGAGGAAGCGGAAGAGACCCAGTACTTC.